The 30 T cell receptor beta chains below all came from one sample that was sequenced in a study of cytomegalovirus exposure and HLA in healthy donors. PCR employed 60 Vbeta and 13 Jbeta primers. The data were produced by immunoSEQ multiplex PCR, yet TCRdb's version contains in-frame clones alone and is incomplete. The sample yields about 170,000 clones, about 62% seen once. Sample: PBMCs. The receptors derive from a man in his forties in good health and CMV-seronegative.

The gene calls are TRBV19 and TRBJ2-3, with D maybe TRBD1 (6 bases). CDR3 length equals 16 residues. CDR1 is LNHDA and CDR2 is SQIVND in the germline V gene (reference sequence). V was pared by 0 bases and J by 9 bases, with 19 bases between. CDR3 DNA: TGTGCCAGTAGTATAGATCCCACCTCACAGGGTAGGACGCAGTATTTT. It is translated as CASSIDPTSQGRTQYF.

This clone was detected only once. The CDR3 loop is CASSLTLTDTQYF. The CDR3 coding sequence is TGTGCCAGCAGTTTGACACTCACAGATACGCAGTATTTT. J is TRBJ2-3 and V is TRBV6-5, with D unresolved. The germline CDR1 and CDR2 sequences are MNHEY and SVGAGI. The CDR3 is 13 residues long. With 4 bases removed from V and 2 bases from J, the gap between germline ends came to 7 bases.

For this clone: The junction does not match germline at one end; this may be a read error. The chain uses TRBV7-9 and TRBJ2-1, with TRBD1 matching over 7 bases. CDR1 is SEHNR and CDR2 is FQNEAQ in the germline V gene (reference sequence). CDR3 length: 12 amino acids. The CDR3 bases are TGTTCCAGCAGCTTAGCCGACAGGGTCCGGTTCTTC. Translation gives CSSSLADRVRFF.

Only a few counts were recorded for this clone. The chain links TRBV9 to TRBJ2-7, with a tentative D call TRBD2 (6 bases). Trimming left V 0 bases short and J 2 bases short, with 9 bases between. The CDR3 is 14 amino acids. CDR1 and CDR2 from the germline V gene are SGDLS and YYNGEE. The CDR3 loop reads CASSVGREPYEQYF. The CDR3 DNA reads TGTGCCAGCAGCGTAGGGCGGGAACCCTACGAGCAGTACTTC.

The chain recombines TRBV27 with TRBJ2-1, with 9 bases lining up with TRBD2. CDR1 and CDR2 from the germline V gene are MNHEY and SMNVEV (reference sequence). This CDR3 contains 18 residues. J was trimmed by 7 bases and V by 0 bases; bases with no gene match: 13. The CDR3 DNA is TGTGCCAGCAGTTTATCGGCGCGACTAGCGGATGTGCGGAATGAGCAGTTCTTC. Translating gives CASSLSARLADVRNEQFF.

This clone has a handful of counts. This chain connects TRBV29-1 to TRBJ1-1; the match to TRBD1 covers 9 bases. CDR3 length: 13 amino acids. CDR1 is SQVTM, CDR2 ANQGSEA, per germline. The ends lost 6 bases at V and 3 bases at J; junction bases unmatched: 5. The CDR3 DNA is TGCAGCGTCAAACAGGGGGCAGACACTGAAGCTTTCTTT. Translation gives CSVKQGADTEAFF.

This clone came up a few times. This rearrangement joins TRBV28 to TRBJ2-1, with D maybe TRBD1 (6 bases). Trimming removed 6 bases from V and 9 bases from J, with 24 bases in between. The V gene's germline CDR1 is MDHEN and CDR2 SYDVKM. This CDR3 comprises 16 residues. The CDR3 DNA follows: TGTGCCAGCAGACCCAGGGGCGAGCGAAGACCCAGTGAGCAGTTCTTC. It is translated as CASRPRGERRPSEQFF. The whole variable domain, remainder taken from reference TRBV28 and TRBJ2-1, is DVKVTQSSRYLVKRTGEKVFLECVQDMDHENMFWYRQDPGLGLRLIYFSYDVKMKEKGDIPEGYSVSREKKERFSLILESASTNQTSMYLCASRPRGERRPSEQFFGPGTRLTVL.

The V gene is TRBV14, the J gene TRBJ2-5; TRBD2 agrees at 11 bases. This CDR3 contains 18 residues. With V trimmed by 5 bases and J by 4 bases, 15 bases remained unmatched. The germline V gene encodes CDR1 SGHDN and CDR2 FVKESK. This CDR3 reads CASSKVGHSGRARETQYF. Written as DNA, the CDR3 is TGTGCCAGCAGCAAAGTTGGTCATAGCGGGAGGGCCCGAGAGACCCAGTACTTC. Full variable domain (missing parts from reference TRBV14 and TRBJ2-5): EAGVTQFPSHSVIEKGQTVTLRCDPISGHDNLYWYRRVMGKEIKFLLHFVKESKQDESGMPNNRFLAERTGGTYSTLKVQPAELEDSGVYFCASSKVGHSGRARETQYFGPGTRLLVL.

This clone appeared a few times. This rearrangement joins TRBV9 to TRBJ2-1, with D tentatively TRBD1 (6 bases). The CDR3 contains 16 residues. Germline V gives CDR1 SGDLS, CDR2 YYNGEE. V lost 3 bases and J 2 bases, leaving 15 bases between the germline ends. The CDR3 sequence is CASSASTGNAYNEQFF. The CDR3 nucleotides are TGTGCCAGCAGCGCCTCTACAGGGAACGCCTACAATGAGCAGTTCTTC.

This clone was detected only once. The V gene is TRBV7-2, the J gene TRBJ1-2; weak D call: TRBD1 (5 bases). V was clipped by 5 bases and J by 4 bases, with 14 bases between them. This CDR3 region has 14 residues. Germline assignment: CDR1 SGHTA and CDR2 FQGNSA. The CDR3 bases are TGTGCCAGCAGCCCCGATGGGGGGGTCTATGGCTACACCTTC. Encoded protein: CASSPDGGVYGYTF.

The chain is built from TRBV30 and TRBJ2-5; a possible D gene is TRBD2 (5 bases). In germline, CDR1 is GTSNPN, CDR2 SVGIG (reference sequence). This CDR3 has 14 residues. Trimming left V 1 base short and J 5 bases short, with 14 bases between. CDR3 residues: CAWSEKGSGETQYF. CDR3 bases: TGTGCCTGGAGTGAGAAGGGTTCGGGGGAGACCCAGTACTTC. Together with reference TRBV30 and TRBJ2-5, the CDR3 gives the full variable domain: SQTIHQWPATLVQPVGSPLSLECTVEGTSNPNLYWYRQAAGRGLQLLFYSVGIGQISSEVPQNLSASRPQDRQFILSSKKLLLSDSGFYLCAWSEKGSGETQYFGPGTRLLVL.

CDR3 sequence reads: CASSLRTEGFHEQYF. The CDR3 nucleotides are TGTGCCAGCAGCCTAAGAACAGAGGGCTTTCACGAGCAGTACTTC. The chain carries TRBV7-7 and TRBJ2-7; D is possibly TRBD2 (5 bases). Germline V lookup: CDR1 SSHAT, CDR2 FNYEAQ (reference sequence). The ends were cut back, 5 bases at V and 5 bases at J, with 19 bases in the middle. The CDR3 spans 15 residues.

This chain uses TRBV27 with TRBJ1-1; D possibly corresponds to TRBD1 (6 bases). Germline CDR1 and CDR2: MNHEY and SMNVEV (reference sequence). The V gene lost 6 bases and the J gene lost 11 bases, with 13 bases spanning the gap. The CDR3 sequence is 11 residues long. The CDR3 bases are TGTGCCAGCAGGAGAGGGGGATTGGCTTTCTTT. It codes for CASRRGGLAFF.

The J gene is TRBJ2-3, the V gene TRBV7-2, with 9 bases identical to TRBD1. With 1 base clipped from V and 0 bases from J, the junction kept 8 bases outside the gene matches. Per the germline V gene, CDR1 is SGHTA and CDR2 is FQGNSA. This CDR3 region has 18 residues. CDR3 DNA sequence: TGTGCCAGCAGCTTAGACTCCGGGACAGGGCGTAGCACAGATACGCAGTATTTT. As protein: CASSLDSGTGRSTDTQYF.

There are a few counts of this clone. This chain links TRBV5-4 with TRBJ1-6; TRBD1 matches 9 bases. Germline V gives CDR1 SGHNT, CDR2 YYREEE (reference sequence). V shed 5 bases and J 10 bases; nucleotides not matched to a gene: 10. The CDR3 runs 15 residues. CDR3 region: CASSPGGQGFSPLHF. The CDR3 region has the DNA TGTGCCAGCAGTCCGGGGGGACAGGGCTTCTCACCCCTCCACTTT. Full variable domain (missing parts from reference TRBV5-4 and TRBJ1-6): ETGVTQSPTHLIKTRGQQVTLRCSSQSGHNTVSWYQQALGQGPQFIFQYYREEENGRGNFPPRFSGLQFPNYSSELNVNALELDDSALYLCASSPGGQGFSPLHFGNGTRLTVT.

The rearrangement joins TRBV29-1 to TRBJ2-1, with 9 bases identical to TRBD1. There are 13 residues in the CDR3. V was pared by 7 bases and J by 7 bases, with 8 bases of the junction left unmatched. Looked up from germline, CDR1 is SQVTM and CDR2 is ANQGSEA. CDR3 DNA sequence: TGCAGCGCGTCCGGGACAGGGCGAAATGAGCAGTTCTTC. This translates into CSASGTGRNEQFF.

The chain joins TRBV4-3 to TRBJ2-1; TRBD1 matches 10 bases. The trim removed 0 bases at V and 6 bases at J, leaving 8 bases unmatched. Germline V gene lookup returns CDR1 LGHNA and CDR2 YSLEER. The CDR3 has 17 amino acids. The CDR3 sequence is CASSQDRGGTGVNEQFF. As DNA, the CDR3 is TGCGCCAGCAGCCAAGACCGGGGCGGGACAGGGGTCAATGAGCAGTTCTTC.

The chain joins TRBV9 to TRBJ1-6; 8 nucleotides match TRBD1. The length of the CDR3 is 14 residues. Germline-derived CDR1 and CDR2 are SGDLS and YYNGEE. With V trimmed by 6 bases and J by 5 bases, 4 bases remained unmatched. The CDR3, as DNA: TGTGCCAGCAATAGACAGGGGAATAATTCACCCCTCCACTTT. This gives the protein CASNRQGNNSPLHF.

This sequence joins TRBV29-1 and TRBJ1-5, with TRBD1 matching 10 bases. Germline CDR1 reads SQVTM; CDR2 reads ANQGSEA. V trimming: 4 bases; J trimming: 6 bases; junction bases outside the gene matches: 3. The CDR3 sequence is 13 residues long. The CDR3 coding sequence is TGCAGCGTTGGGGGGGACAGGGGTCAGCCCCAGCATTTT. Translated, it gives CSVGGDRGQPQHF. Filled out from reference TRBV29-1 and TRBJ1-5, the complete variable domain reads SAVISQKPSRDICQRGTSLTIQCQVDSQVTMMFWYRQQPGQSLTLIATANQGSEATYESGFVIDKFPISRPNLTFSTLTVSNMSPEDSSIYLCSVGGDRGQPQHFGDGTRLSIL.

The V gene is TRBV7-2, the J gene TRBJ2-1, with TRBD2 matching over 9 bases. The junction had 5 bases not matched to a gene; V was cut back by 4 bases and J by 4 bases. Germline loops: CDR1 SGHTA, CDR2 FQGNSA. There are 15 residues in the CDR3. The CDR3 DNA reads as TGTGCCAGCAGCTCCGGCGGACTAGCGTACAATGAGCAGTTCTTC. This encodes CASSSGGLAYNEQFF.

This sequence joins TRBV5-4 and TRBJ1-5; 7 bases match TRBD1. CDR3 length equals 16 residues. The germline V gene encodes CDR1 SGHNT and CDR2 YYREEE (reference sequence). V shed 1 base, J shed 4 bases, and the junction held 8 bases outside the gene matches. This CDR3 is CASSLLQGEGNQPQHF. The CDR3 DNA reads TGTGCCAGCAGCTTGCTCCAGGGGGAAGGTAATCAGCCCCAGCATTTT.

V and J are TRBV6-6 and TRBJ2-3; D possibly corresponds to TRBD1 (6 bases). Trimming pared 4 bases from V and 1 base from J, leaving 9 bases between. CDR1 is MNHNY and CDR2 is SVGAGI in the germline V gene (reference sequence). The CDR3 is 14 amino acids. The CDR3 region has the DNA TGTGCCAGCAGTTCAGGGGTAGGCACAGATACGCAGTATTTT. It is translated as CASSSGVGTDTQYF.

There are a few counts of this clone. The rearrangement joins TRBV18 to TRBJ1-1, with D uncertain. CDR3 length: 12 amino acids. V was trimmed by 3 bases and J by 1 base, leaving 3 bases between them. Germline CDR1 is KGHSH and CDR2 is LQKENI. The chain's CDR3 is CASSPANTEAFF. In DNA, the CDR3 is TGTGCCAGCTCACCGGCGAACACTGAAGCTTTCTTT.

The rearrangement uses TRBV7-9 and TRBJ2-2, with D perhaps matching TRBD1 (6 bases). V was shortened by 6 bases and J by 1 base, with 9 bases between the two germline ends. The CDR3 is made up of 14 amino acids. CDR1 is SEHNR, CDR2 FQNEAQ, per germline (reference sequence). The CDR3 protein is CASRTDRNTGELFF. The CDR3 DNA reads TGTGCCAGCAGAACGGACAGGAACACCGGGGAGCTGTTTTTT.

The V and J genes are TRBV2 and TRBJ1-2; tentatively, D is TRBD1 (5 bases). Between the trimmed V and J ends, which lost 6 bases and 0 bases, there was a span of 14 bases. Germline lookup yields CDR1 SNHLY and CDR2 FYNNEI. The CDR3 is 15 residues long. The CDR3, as DNA: TGTGCCAGCAGACCCAACACAGGAGCTAACTATGGCTACACCTTC. It translates to CASRPNTGANYGYTF. Drawing the rest from reference TRBV2 and TRBJ1-2, the complete variable domain is EPEVTQTPSHQVTQMGQEVILRCVPISNHLYFYWYRQILGQKVEFLVSFYNNEISEKSEIFDDQFSVERPDGSNFTLKIRSTKLEDSAMYFCASRPNTGANYGYTFGSGTRLTVV.

In the case of this clone: The identical CDR3 is also encoded by other nucleotide sequences in the sample. The rearrangement links TRBV30 to TRBJ1-1; D is perhaps TRBD1 (5 bases). There are 13 residues in the CDR3. Germline-derived CDR1 and CDR2 are GTSNPN and SVGIG (reference sequence). V was cut by 4 bases and J by 1 base, with 10 bases left in between. The chain's CDR3 is CAWIPGQNTEAFF. The CDR3 nucleotides are TGTGCCTGGATCCCAGGGCAGAACACTGAAGCTTTCTTT.

The genes are TRBV5-1 and TRBJ2-7; TRBD2 aligns across 7 bases. Germline CDR1 is SGHRS and CDR2 is YFSETQ. J was trimmed by 2 bases and V by 4 bases; bases with no gene match: 3. This CDR3 is built from 13 residues. The CDR3 DNA is TGCGCCAGCAGCCCGGGGGGACCCTACGAGCAGTACTTC. It codes for CASSPGGPYEQYF.

The gene calls are TRBV7-2 and TRBJ2-7; D perhaps matches TRBD2 (5 bases). The V gene lost 1 base and the J gene lost 0 bases, with 10 bases spanning the gap. This CDR3 has 15 residues. Germline assignment: CDR1 SGHTA and CDR2 FQGNSA. Written as DNA, the CDR3 is TGTGCCAGCAGCTTAGACGTAGCGATCTCCTACGAGCAGTACTTC. This codes for CASSLDVAISYEQYF.

This clone appeared a few times. The J gene is TRBJ1-5, the V gene TRBV6-1, with a weak D call TRBD1 (5 bases). The CDR3 consists of 18 residues. The V and J ends lost 2 bases and 3 bases respectively, with 20 bases between them. Germline V gene data show CDR1 as MNHNS and CDR2 as SASEGT. The CDR3 loop is CASSELMTVGGLNQPQHF. The CDR3 DNA reads TGTGCCAGCAGTGAACTCATGACCGTGGGGGGTCTCAATCAGCCCCAGCATTTT.

The chain recombines TRBV15 with TRBJ1-2; D perhaps matches TRBD1 (5 bases). Per germline, CDR1 LNHNV and CDR2 YYDKDF (reference sequence). CDR3 length equals 15 residues. With 5 bases removed from V and 4 bases from J, the gap between germline ends came to 17 bases. The CDR3 region has the DNA TGTGCCACCAGCCGGGGGGGGGTTTTGAGCTATGGCTACACCTTC. The encoded protein is CATSRGGVLSYGYTF.